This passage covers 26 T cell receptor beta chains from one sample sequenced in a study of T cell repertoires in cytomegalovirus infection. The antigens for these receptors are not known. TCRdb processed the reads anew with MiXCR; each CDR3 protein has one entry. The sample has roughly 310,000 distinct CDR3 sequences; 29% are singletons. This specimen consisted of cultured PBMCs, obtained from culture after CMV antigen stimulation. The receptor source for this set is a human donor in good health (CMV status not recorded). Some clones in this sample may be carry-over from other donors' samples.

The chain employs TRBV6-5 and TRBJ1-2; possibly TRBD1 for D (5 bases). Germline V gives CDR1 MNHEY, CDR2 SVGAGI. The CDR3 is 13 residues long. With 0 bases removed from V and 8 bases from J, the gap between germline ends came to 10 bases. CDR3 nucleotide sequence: TGTGCCAGCAGTTACTCCGTCGGGGACGGCTACACCTTC. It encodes CASSYSVGDGYTF.

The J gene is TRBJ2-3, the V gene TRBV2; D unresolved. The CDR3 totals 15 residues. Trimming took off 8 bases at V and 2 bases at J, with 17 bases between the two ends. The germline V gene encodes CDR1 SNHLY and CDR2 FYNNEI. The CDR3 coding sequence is TGTGCCAGCGAAGTCTCGGCTATTCCCACAGATACGCAGTATTTT. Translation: CASEVSAIPTDTQYF.

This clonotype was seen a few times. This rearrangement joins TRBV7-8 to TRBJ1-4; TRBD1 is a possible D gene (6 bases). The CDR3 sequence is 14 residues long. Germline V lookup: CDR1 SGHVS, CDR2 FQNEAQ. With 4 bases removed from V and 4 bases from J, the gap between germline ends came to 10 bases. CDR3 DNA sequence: TGTGCCAGCAGCTCCCGGGACATTAATGAAAAACTGTTTTTT. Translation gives CASSSRDINEKLFF.

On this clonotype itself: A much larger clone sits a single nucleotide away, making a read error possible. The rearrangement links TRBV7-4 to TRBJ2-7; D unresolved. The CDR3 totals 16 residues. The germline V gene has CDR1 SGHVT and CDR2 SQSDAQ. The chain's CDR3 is CASSSPHGTSSYEQHF. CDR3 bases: TGTGCCAGCAGCAGCCCCCATGGAACTTCCTCCTACGAGCAGCACTTC.

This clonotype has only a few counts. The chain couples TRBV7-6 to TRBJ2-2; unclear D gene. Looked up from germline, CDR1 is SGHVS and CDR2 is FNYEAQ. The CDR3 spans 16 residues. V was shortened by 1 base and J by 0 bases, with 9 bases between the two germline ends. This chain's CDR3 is CASSLEVETNTGELFF. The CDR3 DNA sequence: TGTGCCAGCAGCTTAGAGGTTGAAACGAACACCGGGGAGCTGTTTTTT.

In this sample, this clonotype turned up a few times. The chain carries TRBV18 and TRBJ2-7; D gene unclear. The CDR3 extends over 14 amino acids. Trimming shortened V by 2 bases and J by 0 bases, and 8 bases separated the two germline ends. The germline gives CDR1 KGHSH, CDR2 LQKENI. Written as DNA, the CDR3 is TGTGCCAGCTCACCAGTAACCACCTCCTACGAGCAGTACTTC. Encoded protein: CASSPVTTSYEQYF.

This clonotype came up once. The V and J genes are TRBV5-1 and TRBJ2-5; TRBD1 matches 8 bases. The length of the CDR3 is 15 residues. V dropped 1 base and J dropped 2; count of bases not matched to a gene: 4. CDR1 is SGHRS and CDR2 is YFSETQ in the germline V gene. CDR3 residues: CASSLPGGMQETQYF. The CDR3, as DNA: TGCGCCAGCAGCTTGCCAGGGGGCATGCAAGAGACCCAGTACTTC.

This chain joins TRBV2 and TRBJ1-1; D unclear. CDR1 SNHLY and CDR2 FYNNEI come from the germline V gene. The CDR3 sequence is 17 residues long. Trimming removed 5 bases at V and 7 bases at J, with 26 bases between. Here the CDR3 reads CASSPSLTLPAASEAFF. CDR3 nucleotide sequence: TGTGCCAGCAGTCCGTCTTTAACCCTCCCGGCAGCTAGTGAAGCTTTCTTT.

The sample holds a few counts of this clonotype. In nucleotides, the CDR3 is TGTGCCTGTGACAGGGGAACTGGAAACACCATATATTTT. Translation: CACDRGTGNTIYF. This rearrangement joins TRBV12-3 or TRBV12-4 to TRBJ1-3; TRBD1 aligns across 8 bases. The CDR3 length is 13 residues. V was clipped by 11 bases and J by 2 bases; unmatched bases: 5.

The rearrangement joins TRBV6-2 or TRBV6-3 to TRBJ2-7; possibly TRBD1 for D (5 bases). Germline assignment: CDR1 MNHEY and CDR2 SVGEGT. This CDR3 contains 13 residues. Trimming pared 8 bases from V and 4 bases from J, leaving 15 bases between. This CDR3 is CASGHAGLYEQYF. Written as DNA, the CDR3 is TGTGCCAGCGGTCACGCAGGGTTGTACGAGCAGTACTTC.

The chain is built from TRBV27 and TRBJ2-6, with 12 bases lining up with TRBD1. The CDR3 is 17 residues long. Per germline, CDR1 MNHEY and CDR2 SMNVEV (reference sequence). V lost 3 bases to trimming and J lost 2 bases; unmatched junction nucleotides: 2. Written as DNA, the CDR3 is TGTGCCAGCAGTTTCGGGACAGGGGGCGCTGGGGCCAACGTCCTGACTTTC. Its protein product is CASSFGTGGAGANVLTF.

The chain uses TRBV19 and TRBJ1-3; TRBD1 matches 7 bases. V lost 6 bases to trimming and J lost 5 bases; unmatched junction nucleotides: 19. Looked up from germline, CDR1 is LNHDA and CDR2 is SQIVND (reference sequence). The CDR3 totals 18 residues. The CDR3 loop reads CASRVRDSFWTLRNTIYF. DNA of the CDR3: TGTGCCAGTAGGGTCCGGGACAGCTTTTGGACTCTTCGAAACACCATATATTTT.

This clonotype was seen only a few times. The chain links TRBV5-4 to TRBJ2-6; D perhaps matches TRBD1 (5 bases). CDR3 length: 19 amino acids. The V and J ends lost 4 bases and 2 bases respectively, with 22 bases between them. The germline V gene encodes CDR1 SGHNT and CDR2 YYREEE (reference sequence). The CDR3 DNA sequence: TGTGCCAGCAGCCCAAAGGGGAAGATCTCCTTCCCTGGGGCCAACGTCCTGACTTTC. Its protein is CASSPKGKISFPGANVLTF.

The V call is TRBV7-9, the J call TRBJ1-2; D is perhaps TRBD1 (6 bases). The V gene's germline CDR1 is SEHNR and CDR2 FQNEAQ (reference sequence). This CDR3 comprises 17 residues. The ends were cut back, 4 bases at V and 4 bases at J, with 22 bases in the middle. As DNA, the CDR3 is TGTGCCAGCAGCTCCCTATCAAACCTGGACAGAGCCTATGGCTACACCTTC. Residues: CASSSLSNLDRAYGYTF.

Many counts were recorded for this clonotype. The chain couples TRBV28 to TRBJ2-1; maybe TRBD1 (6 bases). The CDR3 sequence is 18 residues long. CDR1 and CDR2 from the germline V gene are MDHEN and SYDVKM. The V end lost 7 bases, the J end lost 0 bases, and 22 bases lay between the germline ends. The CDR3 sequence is CASNRARGEGSSYNEQFF. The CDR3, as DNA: TGTGCCAGCAATCGAGCCAGGGGAGAGGGGTCCTCCTACAATGAGCAGTTCTTC.

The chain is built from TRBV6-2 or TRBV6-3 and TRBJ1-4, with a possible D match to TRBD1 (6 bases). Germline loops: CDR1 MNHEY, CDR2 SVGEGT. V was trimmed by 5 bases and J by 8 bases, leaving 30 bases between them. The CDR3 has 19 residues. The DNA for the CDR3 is TGTGCCAGCAGTCCCTCCCAATGGGGGGCTGGGGTGATGGGCGAAAAACTGTTTTTT. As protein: CASSPSQWGAGVMGEKLFF.

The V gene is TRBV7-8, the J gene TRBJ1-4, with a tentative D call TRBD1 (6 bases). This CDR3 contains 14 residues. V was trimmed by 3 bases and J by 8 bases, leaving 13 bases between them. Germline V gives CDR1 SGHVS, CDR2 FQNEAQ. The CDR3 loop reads CASSFGGRGEKLFF. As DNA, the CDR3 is TGTGCCAGCAGCTTTGGGGGCCGGGGCGAAAAACTGTTTTTT.

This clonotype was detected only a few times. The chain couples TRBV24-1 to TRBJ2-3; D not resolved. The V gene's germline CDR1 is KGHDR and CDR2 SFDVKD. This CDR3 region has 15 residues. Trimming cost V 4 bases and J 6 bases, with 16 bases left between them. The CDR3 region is CATSEPGPTADTQYF. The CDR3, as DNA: TGTGCCACCAGTGAGCCGGGCCCGACCGCGGATACGCAGTATTTT.

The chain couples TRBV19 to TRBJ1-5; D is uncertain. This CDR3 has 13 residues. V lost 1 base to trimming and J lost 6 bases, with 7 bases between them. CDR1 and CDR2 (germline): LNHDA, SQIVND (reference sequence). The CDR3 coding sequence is TGTGCCAGTAGTATAGGCGGCGGTCAGCCCCAGCATTTT. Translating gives CASSIGGGQPQHF. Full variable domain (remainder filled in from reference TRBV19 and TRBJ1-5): DGGITQSPKYLFRKEGQNVTLSCEQNLNHDAMYWYRQDPGQGLRLIYYSQIVNDFQKGDIAEGYSVSREKKESFPLTVTSAQKNPTAFYLCASSIGGGQPQHFGDGTRLSIL.

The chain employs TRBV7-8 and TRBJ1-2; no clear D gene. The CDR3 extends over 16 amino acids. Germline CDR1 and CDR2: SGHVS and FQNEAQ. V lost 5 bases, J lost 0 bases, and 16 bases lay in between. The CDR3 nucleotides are TGTGCCAGCAGCCCGCTGGTGAAGGCGACTAACTATGGCTACACCTTC. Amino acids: CASSPLVKATNYGYTF.

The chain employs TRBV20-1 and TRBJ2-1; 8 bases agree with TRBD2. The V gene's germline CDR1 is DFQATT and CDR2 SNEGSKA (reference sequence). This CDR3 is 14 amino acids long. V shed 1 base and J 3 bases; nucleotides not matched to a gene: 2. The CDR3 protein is CSARVSGIYNEQFF. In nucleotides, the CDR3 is TGCAGTGCTAGAGTTAGCGGGATCTACAATGAGCAGTTCTTC.

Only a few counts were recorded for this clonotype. The CDR3 sequence is CASRFGTTNEKLFF. CDR3 sequence (DNA): TGTGCCAGTAGGTTCGGGACAACTAATGAAAAACTGTTTTTT. The chain employs TRBV19 and TRBJ1-4; no reliable D call. This CDR3 is built from 14 residues. V was pared by 6 bases and J by 0 bases, with 8 bases between. CDR1 LNHDA and CDR2 SQIVND come from the germline V gene (reference sequence).

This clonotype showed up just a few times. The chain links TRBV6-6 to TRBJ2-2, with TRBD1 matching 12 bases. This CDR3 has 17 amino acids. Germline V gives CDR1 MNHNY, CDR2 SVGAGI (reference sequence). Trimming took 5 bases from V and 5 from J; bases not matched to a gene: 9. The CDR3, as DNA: TGTGCCAGCAGTCCGCGGGGACAGGGGGCACGAACCGGGGAGCTGTTTTTT. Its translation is CASSPRGQGARTGELFF.

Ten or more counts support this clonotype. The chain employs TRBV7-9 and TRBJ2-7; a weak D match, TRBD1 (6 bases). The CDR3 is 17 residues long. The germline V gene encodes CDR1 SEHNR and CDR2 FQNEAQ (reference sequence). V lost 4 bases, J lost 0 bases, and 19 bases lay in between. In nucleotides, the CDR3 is TGTGCCAGCAGCTCTCCGGTGGACAGAGGAACCTCCTACGAGCAGTACTTC. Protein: CASSSPVDRGTSYEQYF.

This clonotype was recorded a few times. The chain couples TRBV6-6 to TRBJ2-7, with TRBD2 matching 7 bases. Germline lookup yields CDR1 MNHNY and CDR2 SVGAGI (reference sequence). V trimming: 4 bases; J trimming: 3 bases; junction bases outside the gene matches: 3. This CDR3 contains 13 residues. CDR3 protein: CASSWREYYEQYF. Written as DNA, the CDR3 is TGTGCCAGCAGTTGGCGGGAGTACTACGAGCAGTACTTC.

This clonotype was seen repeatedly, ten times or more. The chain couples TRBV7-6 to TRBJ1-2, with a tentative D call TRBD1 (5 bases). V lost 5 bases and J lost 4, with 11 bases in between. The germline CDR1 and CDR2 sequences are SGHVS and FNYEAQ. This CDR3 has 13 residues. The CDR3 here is CASSPAGSYGYTF. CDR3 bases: TGTGCCAGCAGCCCCGCAGGGAGCTATGGCTACACCTTC.